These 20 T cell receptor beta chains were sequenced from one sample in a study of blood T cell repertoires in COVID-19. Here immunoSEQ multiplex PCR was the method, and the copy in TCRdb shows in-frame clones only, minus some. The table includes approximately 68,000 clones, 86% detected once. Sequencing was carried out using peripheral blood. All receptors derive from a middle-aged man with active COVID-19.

The CDR3 nucleotides read TGCAGTGCTAGACCCCGAGAGACCCAGTACTTC. Its translation is CSARPRETQYF. The genes are TRBV20-1 and TRBJ2-5; D gene ambiguous. CDR1 and CDR2 from the germline V gene are DFQATT and SNEGSKA (reference sequence). This CDR3 spans 11 amino acids. With 2 bases removed from V and 4 bases from J, the gap between germline ends came to 5 bases.

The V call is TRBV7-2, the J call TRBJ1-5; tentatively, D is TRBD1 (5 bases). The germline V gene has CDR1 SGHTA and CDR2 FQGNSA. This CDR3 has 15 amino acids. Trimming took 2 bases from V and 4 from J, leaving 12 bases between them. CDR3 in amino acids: CASSLWAGGNQPQHF. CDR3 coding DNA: TGTGCCAGCAGCTTATGGGCGGGGGGGAATCAGCCCCAGCATTTT. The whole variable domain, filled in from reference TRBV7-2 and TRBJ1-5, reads GAGVSQSPSNKVTEKGKDVELRCDPISGHTALYWYRQSLGQGLEFLIYFQGNSAPDKSGLPSDRFSAERTGGSVSTLTIQRTQQEDSAVYLCASSLWAGGNQPQHFGDGTRLSIL.

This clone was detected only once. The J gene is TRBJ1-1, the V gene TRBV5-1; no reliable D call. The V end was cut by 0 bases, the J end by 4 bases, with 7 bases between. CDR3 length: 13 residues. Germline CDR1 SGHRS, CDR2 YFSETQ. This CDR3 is CASSLGGSTEAFF. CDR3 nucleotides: TGCGCCAGCAGCTTGGGCGGGAGCACTGAAGCTTTCTTT.

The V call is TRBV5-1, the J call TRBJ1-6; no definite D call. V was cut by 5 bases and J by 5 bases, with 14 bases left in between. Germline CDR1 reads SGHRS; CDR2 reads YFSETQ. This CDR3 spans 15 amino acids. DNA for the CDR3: TGCGCCAGCAGGGTCCCCGGGGTAAATAATTCACCCCTCCACTTT. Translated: CASRVPGVNNSPLHF.

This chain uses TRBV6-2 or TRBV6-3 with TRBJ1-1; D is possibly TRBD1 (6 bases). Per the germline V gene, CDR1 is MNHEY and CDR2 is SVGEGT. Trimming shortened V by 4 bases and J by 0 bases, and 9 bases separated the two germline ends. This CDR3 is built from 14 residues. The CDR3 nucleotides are TGTGCCAGCAGTTCGGGACAACTGAACACTGAAGCTTTCTTT. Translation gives CASSSGQLNTEAFF.

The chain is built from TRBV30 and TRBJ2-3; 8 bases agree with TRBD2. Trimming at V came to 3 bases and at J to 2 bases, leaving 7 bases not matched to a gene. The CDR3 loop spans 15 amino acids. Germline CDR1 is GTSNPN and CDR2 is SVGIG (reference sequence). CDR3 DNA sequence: TGTGCCTGGAGCGGACTAGCCCCATCCACAGATACGCAGTATTTT. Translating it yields CAWSGLAPSTDTQYF.

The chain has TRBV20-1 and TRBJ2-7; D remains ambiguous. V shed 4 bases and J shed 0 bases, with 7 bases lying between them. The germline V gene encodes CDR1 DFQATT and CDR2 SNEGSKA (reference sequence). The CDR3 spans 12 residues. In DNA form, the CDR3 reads TGCAGTGCTACTGACAACTCCTACGAGCAGTACTTC. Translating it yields CSATDNSYEQYF.

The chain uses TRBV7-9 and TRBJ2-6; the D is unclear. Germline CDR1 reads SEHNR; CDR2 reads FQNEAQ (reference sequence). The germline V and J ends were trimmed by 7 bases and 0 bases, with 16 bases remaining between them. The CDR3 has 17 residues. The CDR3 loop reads CASTPLSESSGANVLTF. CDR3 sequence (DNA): TGTGCCAGCACCCCCCTGTCGGAGAGCTCTGGGGCCAACGTCCTGACTTTC. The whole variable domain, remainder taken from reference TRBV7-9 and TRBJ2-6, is DTGVSQNPRHKITKRGQNVTFRCDPISEHNRLYWYRQTLGQGPEFLTYFQNEAQLEKSRLLSDRFSAERPKGSFSTLEIQRTEQGDSAMYLCASTPLSESSGANVLTFGAGSRLTVL.

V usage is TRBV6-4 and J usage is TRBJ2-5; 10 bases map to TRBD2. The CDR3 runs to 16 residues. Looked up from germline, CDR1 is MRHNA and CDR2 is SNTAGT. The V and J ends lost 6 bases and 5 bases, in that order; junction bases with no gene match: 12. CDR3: CASSRYREAGGETQYF. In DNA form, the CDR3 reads TGTGCCAGCAGCCGCTACAGGGAAGCGGGGGGGGAGACCCAGTACTTC.

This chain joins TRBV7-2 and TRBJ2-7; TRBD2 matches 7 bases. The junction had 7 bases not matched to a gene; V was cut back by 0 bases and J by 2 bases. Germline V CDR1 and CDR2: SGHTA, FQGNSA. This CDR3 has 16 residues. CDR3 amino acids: CASSLAHTGGPYEQYF. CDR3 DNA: TGTGCCAGCAGCTTAGCGCATACGGGAGGTCCCTACGAGCAGTACTTC. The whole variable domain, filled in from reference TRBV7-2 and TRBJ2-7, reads GAGVSQSPSNKVTEKGKDVELRCDPISGHTALYWYRQSLGQGLEFLIYFQGNSAPDKSGLPSDRFSAERTGGSVSTLTIQRTQQEDSAVYLCASSLAHTGGPYEQYFGPGTRLTVT.

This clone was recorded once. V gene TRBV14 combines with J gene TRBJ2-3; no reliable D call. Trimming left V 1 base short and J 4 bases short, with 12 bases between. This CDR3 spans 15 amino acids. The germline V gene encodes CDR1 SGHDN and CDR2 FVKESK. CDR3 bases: TGTGCCAGCAGCCAAGCCGCCGCGGTGGCAGATACGCAGTATTTT. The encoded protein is CASSQAAAVADTQYF. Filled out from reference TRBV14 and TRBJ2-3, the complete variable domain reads EAGVTQFPSHSVIEKGQTVTLRCDPISGHDNLYWYRRVMGKEIKFLLHFVKESKQDESGMPNNRFLAERTGGTYSTLKVQPAELEDSGVYFCASSQAAAVADTQYFGPGTRLTVL.

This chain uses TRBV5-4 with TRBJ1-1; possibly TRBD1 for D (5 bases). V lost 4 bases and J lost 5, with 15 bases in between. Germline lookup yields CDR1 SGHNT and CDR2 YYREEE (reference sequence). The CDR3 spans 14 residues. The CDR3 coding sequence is TGTGCCAGCAGCCATCAAGACCGGGGGACTGAAGCTTTCTTT. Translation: CASSHQDRGTEAFF.

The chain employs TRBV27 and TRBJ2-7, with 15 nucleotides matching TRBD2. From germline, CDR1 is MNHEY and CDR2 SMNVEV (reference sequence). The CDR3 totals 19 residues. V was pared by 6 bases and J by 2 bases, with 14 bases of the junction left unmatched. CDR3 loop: CASSLERTSGRATTYEQYF. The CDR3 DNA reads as TGTGCCAGCAGCCTCGAAAGGACTAGCGGGAGGGCGACGACCTACGAGCAGTACTTC.

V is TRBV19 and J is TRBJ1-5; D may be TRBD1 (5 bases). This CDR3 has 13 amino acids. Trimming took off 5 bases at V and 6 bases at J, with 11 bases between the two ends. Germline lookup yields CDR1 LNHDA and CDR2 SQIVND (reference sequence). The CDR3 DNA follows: TGTGCCAGTAGTCTGCAGGGCTCTCAGCCCCAGCATTTT. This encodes CASSLQGSQPQHF.

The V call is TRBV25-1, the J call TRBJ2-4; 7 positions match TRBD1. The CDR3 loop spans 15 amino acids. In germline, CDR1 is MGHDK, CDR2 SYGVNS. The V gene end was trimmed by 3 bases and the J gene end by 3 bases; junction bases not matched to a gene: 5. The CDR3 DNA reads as TGTGCCAGCAGTGACCCGGGACAGTTCAAAAACATTCAGTACTTC. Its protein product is CASSDPGQFKNIQYF. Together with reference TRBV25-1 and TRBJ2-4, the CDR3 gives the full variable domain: EADIYQTPRYLVIGTGKKITLECSQTMGHDKMYWYQQDPGMELHLIHYSYGVNSTEKGDLSSESTVSRIRTEHFPLTLESARPSHTSQYLCASSDPGQFKNIQYFGAGTRLSVL.

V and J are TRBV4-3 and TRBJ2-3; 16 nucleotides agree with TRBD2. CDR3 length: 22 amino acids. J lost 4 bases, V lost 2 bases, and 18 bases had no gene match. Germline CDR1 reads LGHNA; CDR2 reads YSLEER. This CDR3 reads CASSQQPPGLAGGPLLADTQYF. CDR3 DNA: TGCGCCAGCAGCCAACAACCCCCGGGACTAGCGGGGGGGCCTCTATTGGCAGATACGCAGTATTTT.

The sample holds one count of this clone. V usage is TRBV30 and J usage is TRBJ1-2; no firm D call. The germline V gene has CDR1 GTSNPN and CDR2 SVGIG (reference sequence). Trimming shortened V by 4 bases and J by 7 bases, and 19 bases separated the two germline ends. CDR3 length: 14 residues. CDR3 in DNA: TGTGCCTGGAAAGCAAGTATTTACCTCCTTGGCTACACCTTC. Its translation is CAWKASIYLLGYTF. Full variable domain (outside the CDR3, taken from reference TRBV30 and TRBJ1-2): SQTIHQWPATLVQPVGSPLSLECTVEGTSNPNLYWYRQAAGRGLQLLFYSVGIGQISSEVPQNLSASRPQDRQFILSSKKLLLSDSGFYLCAWKASIYLLGYTFGSGTRLTVV.

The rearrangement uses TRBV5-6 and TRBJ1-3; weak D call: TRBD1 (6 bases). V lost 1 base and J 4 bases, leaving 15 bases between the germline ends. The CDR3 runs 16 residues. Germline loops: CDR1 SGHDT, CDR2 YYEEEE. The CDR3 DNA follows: TGTGCCAGCAGCTTGCTTATTAAGGGGGTCGGAAACACCATATATTTT. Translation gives CASSLLIKGVGNTIYF.

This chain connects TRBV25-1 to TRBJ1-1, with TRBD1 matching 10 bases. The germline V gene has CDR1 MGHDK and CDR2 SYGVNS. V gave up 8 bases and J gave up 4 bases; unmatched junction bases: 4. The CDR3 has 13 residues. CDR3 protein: CASAGQGVTEAFF. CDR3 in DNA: TGTGCCAGCGCCGGACAGGGGGTCACTGAAGCTTTCTTT.

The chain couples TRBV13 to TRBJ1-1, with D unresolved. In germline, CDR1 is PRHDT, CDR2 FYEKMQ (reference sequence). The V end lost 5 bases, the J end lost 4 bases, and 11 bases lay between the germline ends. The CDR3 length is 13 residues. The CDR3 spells CASSTRAGTEAFF. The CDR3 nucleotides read TGTGCCAGCAGCACGAGAGCAGGCACTGAAGCTTTCTTT.